What follows is one TCR beta chain and its context. Its specificity is not known. This specimen belongs to a study of cytotoxic CD8 clonotypes in ibrutinib-treated CLL. Germline V gene lookup returns CDR1 LNHDA and CDR2 SQIVND (reference sequence). The CDR3 is 15 residues long. V gave up 3 bases and J gave up 0 bases, with 10 bases separating them. Study-level results: Sustained-remission and progressing patients had unequal sampling times. Baseline levels were approached again at progression, after clonality had risen at ibrutinib response.

As input for TCR beta libraries, approximately 2.1 micrograms of genomic DNA came from cryopreserved PBMCs. The targeted sequencing depth was 1 in 200,000 to 1 in 1 million T cells. Sequencing used immunoSEQ multiplex PCR; TCRdb keeps in-frame clones, though not all of them. The sample contains 150,000 to 200,000 clones, 70% to 90% of which appear only once. The clonotype was recovered from a human donor with chronic lymphocytic leukemia. The specimen was PBMCs, collected at disease progression, from a patient treated with ibrutinib. The genes are TRBV19 and TRBJ2-3; no clear D. As DNA, the CDR3 is TGTGCCAGTAGTATTACACCTTCGAGCACAGATACGCAGTATTTT. It yields the protein CASSITPSSTDTQYF.